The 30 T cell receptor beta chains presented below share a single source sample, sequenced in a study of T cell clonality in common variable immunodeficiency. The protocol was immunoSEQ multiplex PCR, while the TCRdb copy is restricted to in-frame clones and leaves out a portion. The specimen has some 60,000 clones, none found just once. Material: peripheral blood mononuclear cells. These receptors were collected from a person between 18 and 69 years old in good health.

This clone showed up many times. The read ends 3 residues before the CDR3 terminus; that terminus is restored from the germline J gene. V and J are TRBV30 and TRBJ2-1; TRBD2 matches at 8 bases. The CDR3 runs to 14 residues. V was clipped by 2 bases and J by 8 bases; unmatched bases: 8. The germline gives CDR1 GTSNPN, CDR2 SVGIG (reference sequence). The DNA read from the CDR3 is TGTGCCTGGAGTCCGGGACTAGTTTTCCATGAG. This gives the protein CAWSPGLVFHE. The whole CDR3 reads CAWSPGLVFHEQFF.

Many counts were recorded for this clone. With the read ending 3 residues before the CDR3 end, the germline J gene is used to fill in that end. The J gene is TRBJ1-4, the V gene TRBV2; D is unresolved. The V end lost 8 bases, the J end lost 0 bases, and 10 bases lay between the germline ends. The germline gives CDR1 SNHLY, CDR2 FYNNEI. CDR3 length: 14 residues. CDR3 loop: CASRSGTTNEKLFF. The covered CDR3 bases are TGTGCCAGCCGGAGCGGGACAACTAATGAAAAA.

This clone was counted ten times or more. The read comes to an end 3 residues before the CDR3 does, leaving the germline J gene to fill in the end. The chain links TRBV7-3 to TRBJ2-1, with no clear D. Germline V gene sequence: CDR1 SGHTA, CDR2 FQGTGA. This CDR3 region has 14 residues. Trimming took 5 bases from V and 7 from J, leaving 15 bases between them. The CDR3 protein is CASSPSLASNEQFF. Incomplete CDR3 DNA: TGTGCCAGCAGCCCTAGTTTAGCTTCGAATGAG.

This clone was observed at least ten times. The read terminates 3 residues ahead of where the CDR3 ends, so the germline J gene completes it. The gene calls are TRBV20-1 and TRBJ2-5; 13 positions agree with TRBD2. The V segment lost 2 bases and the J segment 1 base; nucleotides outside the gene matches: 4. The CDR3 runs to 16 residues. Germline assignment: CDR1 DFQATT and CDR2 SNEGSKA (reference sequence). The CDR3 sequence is CSARPTSGRGQETQYF. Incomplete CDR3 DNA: TGCAGTGCTAGACCTACTAGCGGGAGGGGCCAAGAGACC.

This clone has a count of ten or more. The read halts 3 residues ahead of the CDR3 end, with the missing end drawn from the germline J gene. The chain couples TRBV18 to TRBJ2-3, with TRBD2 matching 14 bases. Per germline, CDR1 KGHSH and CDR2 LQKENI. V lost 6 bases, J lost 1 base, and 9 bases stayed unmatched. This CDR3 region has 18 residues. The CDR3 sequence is CASSWGLAGVSGTDTQYF. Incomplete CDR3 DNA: TGTGCCAGCTCTTGGGGACTAGCGGGAGTCTCGGGCACAGATACG.

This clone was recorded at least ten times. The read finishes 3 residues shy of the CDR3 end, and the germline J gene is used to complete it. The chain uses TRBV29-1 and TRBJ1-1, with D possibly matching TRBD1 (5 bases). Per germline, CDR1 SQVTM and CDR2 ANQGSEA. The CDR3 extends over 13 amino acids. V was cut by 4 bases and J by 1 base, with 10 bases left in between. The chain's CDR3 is CSVAQGPNTEAFF. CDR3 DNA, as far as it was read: TGCAGCGTTGCTCAGGGTCCGAACACTGAA. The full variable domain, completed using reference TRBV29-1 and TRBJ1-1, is SAVISQKPSRDICQRGTSLTIQCQVDSQVTMMFWYRQQPGQSLTLIATANQGSEATYESGFVIDKFPISRPNLTFSTLTVSNMSPEDSSIYLCSVAQGPNTEAFFGQGTRLTVV.

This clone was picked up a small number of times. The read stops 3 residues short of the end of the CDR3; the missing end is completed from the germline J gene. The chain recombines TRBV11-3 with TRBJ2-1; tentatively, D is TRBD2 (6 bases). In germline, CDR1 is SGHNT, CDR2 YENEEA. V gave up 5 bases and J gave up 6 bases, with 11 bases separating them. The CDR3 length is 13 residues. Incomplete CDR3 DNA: TGTGCCAGCAGCCCACGGGACTTCAATGAG. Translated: CASSPRDFNE. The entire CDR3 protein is CASSPRDFNEQFF.

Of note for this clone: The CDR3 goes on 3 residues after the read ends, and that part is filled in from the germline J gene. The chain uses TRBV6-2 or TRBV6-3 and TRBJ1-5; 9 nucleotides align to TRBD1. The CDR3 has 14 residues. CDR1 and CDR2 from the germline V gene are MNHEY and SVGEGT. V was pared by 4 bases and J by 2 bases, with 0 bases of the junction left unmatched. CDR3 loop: CASSWTGGNQPQHF. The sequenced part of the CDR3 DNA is TGTGCCAGCAGTTGGACAGGGGGCAATCAGCCC.

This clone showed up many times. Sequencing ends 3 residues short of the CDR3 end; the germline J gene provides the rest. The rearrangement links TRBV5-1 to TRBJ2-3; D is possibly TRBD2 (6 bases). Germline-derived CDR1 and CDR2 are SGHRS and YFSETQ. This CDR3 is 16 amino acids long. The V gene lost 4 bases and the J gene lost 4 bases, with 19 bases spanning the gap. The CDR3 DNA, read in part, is TGCGCCAGCAGCACTGAGGGGTTCGGGAGAGCAGATACG. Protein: CASSTEGFGRADT. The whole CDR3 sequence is CASSTEGFGRADTQYF.

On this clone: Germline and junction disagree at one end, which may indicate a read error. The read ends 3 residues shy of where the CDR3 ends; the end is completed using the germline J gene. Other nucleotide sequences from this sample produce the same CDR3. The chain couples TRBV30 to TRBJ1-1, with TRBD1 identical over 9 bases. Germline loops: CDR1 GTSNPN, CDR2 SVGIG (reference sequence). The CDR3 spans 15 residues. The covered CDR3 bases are TGTGCCTGGACTGACCCGGGACAGGGTAACACTGAG. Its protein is CAWTDPGQGNTE. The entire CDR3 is CAWTDPGQGNTEAFF.

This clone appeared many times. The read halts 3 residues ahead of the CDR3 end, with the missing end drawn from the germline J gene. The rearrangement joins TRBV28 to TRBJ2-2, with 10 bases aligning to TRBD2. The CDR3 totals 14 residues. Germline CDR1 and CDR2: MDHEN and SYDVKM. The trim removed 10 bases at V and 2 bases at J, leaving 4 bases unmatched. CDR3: CATTSGTNTGELFF. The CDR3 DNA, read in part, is TGTGCCACCACTAGCGGGACCAACACCGGGGAG.

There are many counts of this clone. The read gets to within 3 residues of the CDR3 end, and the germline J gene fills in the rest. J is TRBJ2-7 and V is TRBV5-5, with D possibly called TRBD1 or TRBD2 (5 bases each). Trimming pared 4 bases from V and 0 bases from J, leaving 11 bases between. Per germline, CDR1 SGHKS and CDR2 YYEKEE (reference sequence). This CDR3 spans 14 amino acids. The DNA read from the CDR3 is TGTGCCAGCAGCCGCGAGAGGGGCTCCTACGAG. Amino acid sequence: CASSRERGSYE. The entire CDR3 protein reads CASSRERGSYEQYF. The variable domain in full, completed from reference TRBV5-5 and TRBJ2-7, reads DAGVTQSPTHLIKTRGQQVTLRCSPISGHKSVSWYQQVLGQGPQFIFQYYEKEERGRGNFPDRFSARQFPNYSSELNVNALLLGDSALYLCASSRERGSYEQYFGPGTRLTVT.

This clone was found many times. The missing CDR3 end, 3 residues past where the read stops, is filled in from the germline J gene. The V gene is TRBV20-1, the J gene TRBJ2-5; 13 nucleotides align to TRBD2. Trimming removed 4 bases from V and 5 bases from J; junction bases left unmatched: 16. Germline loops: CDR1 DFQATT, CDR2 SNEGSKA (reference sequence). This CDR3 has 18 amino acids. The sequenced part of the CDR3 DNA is TGCAGTGCTATTTTACCGGGACTAGCGGGAACGGGAGGGGAGACC. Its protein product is CSAILPGLAGTGGET. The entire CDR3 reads CSAILPGLAGTGGETQYF.

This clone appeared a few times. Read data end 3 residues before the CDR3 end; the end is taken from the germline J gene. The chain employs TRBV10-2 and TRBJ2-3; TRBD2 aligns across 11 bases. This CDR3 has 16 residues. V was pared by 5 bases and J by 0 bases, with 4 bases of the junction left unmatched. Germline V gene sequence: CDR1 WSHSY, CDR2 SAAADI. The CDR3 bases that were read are TGCGCCAGCAGTCGGACTAGCGGGTCTAGCACAGATACG. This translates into CASSRTSGSSTDT. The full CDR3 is CASSRTSGSSTDTQYF.

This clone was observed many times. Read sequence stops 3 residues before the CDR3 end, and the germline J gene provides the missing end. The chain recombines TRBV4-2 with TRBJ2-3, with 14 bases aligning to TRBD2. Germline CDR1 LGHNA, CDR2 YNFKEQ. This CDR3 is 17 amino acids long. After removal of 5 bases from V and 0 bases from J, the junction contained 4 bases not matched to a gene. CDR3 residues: CASSKGTSGSSTDTQYF. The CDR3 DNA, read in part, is TGTGCCAGCAGCAAAGGGACTAGCGGGAGTAGCACAGATACG.

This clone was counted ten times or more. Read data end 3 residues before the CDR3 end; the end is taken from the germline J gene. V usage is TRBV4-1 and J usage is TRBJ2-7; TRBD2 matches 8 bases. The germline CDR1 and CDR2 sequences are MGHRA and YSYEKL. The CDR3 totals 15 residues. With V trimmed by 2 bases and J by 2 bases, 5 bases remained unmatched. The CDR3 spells CASSQPGLDAYEQYF. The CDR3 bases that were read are TGCGCCAGCAGCCAACCGGGACTAGACGCCTACGAG.

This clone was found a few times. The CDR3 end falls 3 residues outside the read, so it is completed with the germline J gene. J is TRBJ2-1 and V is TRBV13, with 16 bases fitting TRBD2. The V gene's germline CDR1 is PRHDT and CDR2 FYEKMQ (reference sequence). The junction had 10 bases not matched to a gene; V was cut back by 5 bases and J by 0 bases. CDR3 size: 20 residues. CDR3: CASSHSGTSGRAGSYNEQFF. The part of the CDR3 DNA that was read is TGTGCCAGCAGCCACTCGGGGACTAGCGGGAGGGCCGGCTCCTACAATGAG.

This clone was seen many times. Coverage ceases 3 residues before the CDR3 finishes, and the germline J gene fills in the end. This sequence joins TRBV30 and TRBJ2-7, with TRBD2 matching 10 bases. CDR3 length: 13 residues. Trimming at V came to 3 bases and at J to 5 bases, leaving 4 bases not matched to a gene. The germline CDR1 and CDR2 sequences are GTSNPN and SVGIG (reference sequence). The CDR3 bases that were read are TGTGCCTGGAGGCTAGCGGGAGTCAACGAG. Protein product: CAWRLAGVNE. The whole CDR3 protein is CAWRLAGVNEQYF.

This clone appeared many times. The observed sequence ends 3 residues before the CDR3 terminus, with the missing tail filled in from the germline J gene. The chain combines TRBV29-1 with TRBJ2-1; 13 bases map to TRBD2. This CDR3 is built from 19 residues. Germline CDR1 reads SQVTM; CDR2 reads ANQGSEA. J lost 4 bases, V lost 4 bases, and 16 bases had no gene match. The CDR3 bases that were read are TGCAGCGTTGCCCGGACTAGCGGGAGAACGCGGGTCAGGTACAATGAG. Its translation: CSVARTSGRTRVRYNE. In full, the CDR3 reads CSVARTSGRTRVRYNEQFF.

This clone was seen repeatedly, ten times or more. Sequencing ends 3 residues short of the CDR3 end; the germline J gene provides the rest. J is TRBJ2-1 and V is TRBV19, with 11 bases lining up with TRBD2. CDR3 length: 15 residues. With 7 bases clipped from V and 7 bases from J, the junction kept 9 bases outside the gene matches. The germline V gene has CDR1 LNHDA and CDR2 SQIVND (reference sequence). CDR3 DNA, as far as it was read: TGTGCCAGTACCTTCTCCCTAGCGGGAGGAAATGAG. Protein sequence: CASTFSLAGGNE. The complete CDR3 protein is CASTFSLAGGNEQFF.

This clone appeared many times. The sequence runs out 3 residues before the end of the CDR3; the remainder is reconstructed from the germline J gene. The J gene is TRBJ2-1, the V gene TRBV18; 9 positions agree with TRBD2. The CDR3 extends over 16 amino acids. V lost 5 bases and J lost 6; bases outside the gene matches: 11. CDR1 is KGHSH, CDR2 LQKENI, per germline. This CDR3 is CASSSISGRGGNEQFF. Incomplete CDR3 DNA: TGTGCCAGCTCATCAATTAGCGGGAGAGGTGGCAATGAG.

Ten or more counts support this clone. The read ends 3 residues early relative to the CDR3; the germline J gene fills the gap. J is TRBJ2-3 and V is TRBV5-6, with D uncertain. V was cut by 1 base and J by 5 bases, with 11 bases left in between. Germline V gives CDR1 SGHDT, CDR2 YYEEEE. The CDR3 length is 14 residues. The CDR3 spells CASSLRAVQDTQYF. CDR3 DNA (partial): TGTGCCAGCAGCTTGCGCGCGGTCCAAGATACG.

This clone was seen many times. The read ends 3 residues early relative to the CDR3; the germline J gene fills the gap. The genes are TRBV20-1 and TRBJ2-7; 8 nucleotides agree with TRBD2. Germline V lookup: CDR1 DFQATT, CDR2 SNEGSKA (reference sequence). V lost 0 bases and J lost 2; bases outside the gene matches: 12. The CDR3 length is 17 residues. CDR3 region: CSARDLWGSGTTYEQYF. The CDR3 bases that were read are TGCAGTGCTAGAGATTTATGGGGTAGCGGGACCACCTACGAG.

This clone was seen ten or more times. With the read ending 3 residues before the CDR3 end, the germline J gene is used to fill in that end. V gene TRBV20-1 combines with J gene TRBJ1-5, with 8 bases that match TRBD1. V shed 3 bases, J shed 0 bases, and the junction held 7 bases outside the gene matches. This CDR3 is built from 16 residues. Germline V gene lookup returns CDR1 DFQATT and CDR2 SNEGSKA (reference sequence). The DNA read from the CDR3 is TGCAGTGCTAGTAGCCAGGGGGCCCTTAGCAATCAGCCC. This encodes CSASSQGALSNQP. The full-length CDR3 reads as CSASSQGALSNQPQHF.

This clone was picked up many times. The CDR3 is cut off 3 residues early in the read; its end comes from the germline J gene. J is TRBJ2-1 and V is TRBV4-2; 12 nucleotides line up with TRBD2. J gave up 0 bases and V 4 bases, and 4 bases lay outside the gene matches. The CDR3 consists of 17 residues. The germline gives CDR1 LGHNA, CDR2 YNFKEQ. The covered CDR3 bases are TGTGCCAGCAGCCCCGGACTAGCGGGATTCTCCTACAATGAG. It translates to CASSPGLAGFSYNE. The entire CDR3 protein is CASSPGLAGFSYNEQFF.

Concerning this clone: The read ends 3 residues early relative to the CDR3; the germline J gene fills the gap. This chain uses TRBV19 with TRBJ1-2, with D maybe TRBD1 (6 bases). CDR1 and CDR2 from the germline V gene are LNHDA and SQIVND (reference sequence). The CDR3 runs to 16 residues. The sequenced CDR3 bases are TGTGCCAGTAGTATTCCTGCTGGCCAGGGGAATCAGCCC. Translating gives CASSIPAGQGNQP. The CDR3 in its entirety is CASSIPAGQGNQPYTF.

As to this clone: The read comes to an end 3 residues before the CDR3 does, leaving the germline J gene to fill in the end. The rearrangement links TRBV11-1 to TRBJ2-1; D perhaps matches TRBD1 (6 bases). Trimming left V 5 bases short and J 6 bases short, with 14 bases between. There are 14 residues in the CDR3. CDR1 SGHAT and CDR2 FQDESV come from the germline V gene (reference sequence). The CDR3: CASSRHTGINEQFF. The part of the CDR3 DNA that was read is TGTGCCAGCAGCCGACATACAGGGATCAATGAG.

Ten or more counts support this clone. CDR3 bases read: TGTGCCAGCAGTCCGGGGGTGCCTCTCTACGAG. Amino acid sequence: CASSPGVPLYE. The complete CDR3 sequence is CASSPGVPLYEQYF. The genes are TRBV28 and TRBJ2-7; the D gene is possibly TRBD2 (6 bases). The read gets to within 3 residues of the CDR3 end, and the germline J gene fills in the rest. The CDR3 sequence is 14 residues long. Trimming pared 5 bases from V and 3 bases from J, leaving 14 bases between. The germline V gene encodes CDR1 MDHEN and CDR2 SYDVKM. Full variable domain (outside the CDR3, taken from reference TRBV28 and TRBJ2-7): DVKVTQSSRYLVKRTGEKVFLECVQDMDHENMFWYRQDPGLGLRLIYFSYDVKMKEKGDIPEGYSVSREKKERFSLILESASTNQTSMYLCASSPGVPLYEQYFGPGTRLTVT.

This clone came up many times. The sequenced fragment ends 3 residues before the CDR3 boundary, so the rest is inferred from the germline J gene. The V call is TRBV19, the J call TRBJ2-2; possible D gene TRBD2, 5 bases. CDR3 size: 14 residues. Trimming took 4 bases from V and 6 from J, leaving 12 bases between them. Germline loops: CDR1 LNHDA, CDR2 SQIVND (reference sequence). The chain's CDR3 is CASSTKVGAGELFF. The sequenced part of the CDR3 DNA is TGTGCCAGTAGTACTAAAGTCGGGGCCGGGGAG.

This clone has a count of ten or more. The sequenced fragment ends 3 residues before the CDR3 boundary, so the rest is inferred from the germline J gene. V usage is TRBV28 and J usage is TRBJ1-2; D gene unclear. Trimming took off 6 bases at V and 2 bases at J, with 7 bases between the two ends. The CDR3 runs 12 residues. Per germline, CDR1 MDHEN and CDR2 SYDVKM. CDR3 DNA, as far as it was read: TGTGCCAGCAGCCCAAAAAACTATGGC. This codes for CASSPKNYG. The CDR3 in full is CASSPKNYGYTF.